Sequencing of this T cell receptor beta chain was carried out in a study of cytomegalovirus exposure and HLA in healthy donors. Broader study findings: For most subjects, TCR beta sequences were reported to predict HLA-A and HLA-B alleles with accuracy. TRBV6-2, TRBV6-3 and some other V segments were unresolvable in 87-base-pair reads. A list of 164 TCR beta chains associated with cytomegalovirus was given.

The trim removed 0 bases at V and 2 bases at J, leaving 5 bases unmatched. The CDR3 has 16 amino acids. Germline assignment: CDR1 SGHDT and CDR2 YYEEEE. PCR used 60 Vbeta primers and 13 Jbeta primers. The table came from immunoSEQ multiplex PCR; TCRdb's copy has only in-frame clones and leaves some out. The sample holds fewer than 100,000 clones, about 80% seen once. Only one count was recorded for this clone. The antigen remains unidentified. The chain combines TRBV5-6 with TRBJ2-1; 7 nucleotides align to TRBD2. This sequence originates from a female donor in good health and CMV-seronegative. The specimen sequenced was PBMCs. In nucleotides, the CDR3 is TGTGCCAGCAGCTTGGATGCGGGAGTAACCTACAATGAGCAGTTCTTC. Amino acid sequence: CASSLDAGVTYNEQFF.